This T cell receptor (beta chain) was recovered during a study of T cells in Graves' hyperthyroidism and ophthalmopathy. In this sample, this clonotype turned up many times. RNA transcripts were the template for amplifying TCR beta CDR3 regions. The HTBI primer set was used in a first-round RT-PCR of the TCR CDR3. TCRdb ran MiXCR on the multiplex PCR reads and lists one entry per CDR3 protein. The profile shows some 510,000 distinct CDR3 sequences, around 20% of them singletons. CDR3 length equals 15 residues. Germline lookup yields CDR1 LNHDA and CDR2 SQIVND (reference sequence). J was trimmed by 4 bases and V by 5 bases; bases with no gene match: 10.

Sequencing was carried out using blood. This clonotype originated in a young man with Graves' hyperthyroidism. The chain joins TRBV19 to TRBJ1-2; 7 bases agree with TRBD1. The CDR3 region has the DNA TGTGCCAGTAGTCCACACAGGGGAGGGGTCTATGGCTACACCTTC. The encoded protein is CASSPHRGGVYGYTF.